The 31 T cell receptor beta chains below were found in one sample sequenced in a study of blood T cell repertoires in COVID-19. Sequencing was performed with immunoSEQ multiplex PCR; in TCRdb, only in-frame clones are kept and a portion is missing. The data show under 400,000 clones, roughly 86% seen once. Sequencing input: PBMCs or T cells enriched from blood (not recorded which). Receptor source: a woman aged 25 to 39 who had been exposed to COVID-19.

J is TRBJ2-1 and V is TRBV4-1; 7 bases map to TRBD1. CDR1 and CDR2 (germline): MGHRA, YSYEKL. The CDR3 contains 12 residues. V trimming: 3 bases; J trimming: 9 bases; junction bases outside the gene matches: 2. The CDR3 loop reads CASSHEGAEQFF. As DNA, the CDR3 is TGCGCCAGCAGCCACGAGGGGGCTGAGCAGTTCTTC.

The rearrangement uses TRBV19 and TRBJ1-5; D is perhaps TRBD1 (5 bases). The length of the CDR3 is 16 residues. Trimming shortened V by 3 bases and J by 0 bases, and 12 bases separated the two germline ends. Germline-derived CDR1 and CDR2 are LNHDA and SQIVND (reference sequence). The CDR3 here is CASSITGDYSNQPQHF. CDR3 DNA sequence: TGTGCCAGTAGTATTACGGGGGATTATAGCAATCAGCCCCAGCATTTT.

The rearrangement joins TRBV5-1 to TRBJ2-7, with TRBD1 matching 7 bases. The J segment lost 0 bases and the V segment lost 4 bases, leaving 7 bases of the junction unmatched. The length of the CDR3 is 15 residues. Germline CDR1 reads SGHRS; CDR2 reads YFSETQ. The CDR3 reads CASSQDRASSYEQYF. The DNA of the CDR3 is TGCGCCAGCAGCCAAGACAGGGCCAGCTCCTACGAGCAGTACTTC.

The J gene is TRBJ1-3, the V gene TRBV5-1, with TRBD1 matching over 7 bases. Germline lookup yields CDR1 SGHRS and CDR2 YFSETQ. This CDR3 contains 14 residues. V dropped 6 bases and J dropped 3; count of bases not matched to a gene: 6. In DNA form, the CDR3 reads TGCGCCAGCAACGAAGGGGGCAGTGGAAACACCATATATTTT. It encodes CASNEGGSGNTIYF.

V is TRBV19 and J is TRBJ1-5; possible D gene TRBD1, 6 bases. Germline V gene lookup returns CDR1 LNHDA and CDR2 SQIVND (reference sequence). The V end lost 2 bases, the J end lost 5 bases, and 19 bases lay between the germline ends. This CDR3 is 17 amino acids long. This CDR3 reads CASSISSSNRAYQPQHF. The CDR3 nucleotides read TGTGCCAGTAGTATATCTTCATCCAACAGGGCCTATCAGCCCCAGCATTTT.

The rearrangement joins TRBV10-3 to TRBJ1-6, with 7 bases that match TRBD1. The V gene's germline CDR1 is ENHRY and CDR2 SYGVKD. The trim removed 1 base at V and 7 bases at J, leaving 10 bases unmatched. The CDR3 covers 17 residues. The DNA for the CDR3 is TGTGCCATCAGTGAGTTCGGACCAACAGGGGTGAATTCACCCCTCCACTTT. Translation gives CAISEFGPTGVNSPLHF.

The V gene is TRBV15, the J gene TRBJ2-1; D is possibly TRBD2 (5 bases). This CDR3 contains 15 residues. Germline V gene lookup returns CDR1 LNHNV and CDR2 YYDKDF (reference sequence). V was pared by 6 bases and J by 2 bases, with 14 bases between. CDR3: CATSWTSRAYNEQFF. Written as DNA, the CDR3 is TGTGCCACCAGTTGGACTTCCAGAGCCTACAATGAGCAGTTCTTC.

The chain employs TRBV12-3 or TRBV12-4 and TRBJ2-7; the D gene is possibly TRBD2 (6 bases). V gave up 7 bases and J gave up 2 bases, with 12 bases separating them. This CDR3 comprises 13 residues. The CDR3 nucleotides read TGTGCCAGCACACGGGGGAAACCCTACGAGCAGTACTTC. It translates to CASTRGKPYEQYF.

This clone was detected a few times. J is TRBJ1-1 and V is TRBV7-9; 7 bases map to TRBD1. Per germline, CDR1 SEHNR and CDR2 FQNEAQ (reference sequence). After removal of 5 bases from V and 5 bases from J, the junction contained 8 bases not matched to a gene. The CDR3 length is 14 residues. The DNA for the CDR3 is TGTGCCAGCAGCAAGACAGGGAAAGGGACTGAAGCTTTCTTT. Its translation is CASSKTGKGTEAFF.

The genes are TRBV28 and TRBJ1-5, with D perhaps matching TRBD1 (6 bases). Per the germline V gene, CDR1 is MDHEN and CDR2 is SYDVKM. V lost 7 bases and J 6 bases, leaving 22 bases between the germline ends. CDR3 size: 16 residues. CDR3 loop: CASTLLGGAPTQPQHF. CDR3 coding DNA: TGTGCCAGCACTCTCCTCGGGGGGGCCCCCACTCAGCCCCAGCATTTT.

V is TRBV28 and J is TRBJ2-1, with D hard to call. From germline, CDR1 is MDHEN and CDR2 SYDVKM. The V end lost 2 bases, the J end lost 8 bases, and 10 bases lay between the germline ends. The CDR3 totals 13 residues. The CDR3 region is CASSLVEPHEQFF. CDR3 nucleotide sequence: TGTGCCAGCAGTTTAGTGGAGCCCCATGAGCAGTTCTTC.

The V gene is TRBV7-2, the J gene TRBJ1-5, with TRBD1 identical over 7 bases. CDR1 SGHTA and CDR2 FQGNSA come from the germline V gene. This CDR3 has 13 amino acids. The V and J ends lost 5 bases and 5 bases, in that order; junction bases with no gene match: 3. CDR3 region: CASSRQGDQPQHF. The CDR3 DNA is TGTGCCAGCAGCCGACAGGGCGATCAGCCCCAGCATTTT.

The chain combines TRBV29-1 with TRBJ2-5; possible D gene TRBD2, 6 bases. CDR1 is SQVTM, CDR2 ANQGSEA, per germline. The CDR3 runs to 13 residues. Trimming removed 3 bases from V and 3 bases from J, with 11 bases in between. CDR3 residues: CSVDGVAEETQYF. The CDR3 DNA reads as TGCAGCGTTGATGGGGTAGCGGAAGAGACCCAGTACTTC.

CDR3 protein: CASSSTSGTGELFF. The CDR3 region has the DNA TGTGCCAGCAGCTCTACTAGCGGGACCGGGGAGCTGTTTTTT. The chain recombines TRBV5-6 with TRBJ2-2; TRBD2 agrees at 9 bases. CDR1 and CDR2 from the germline V gene are SGHDT and YYEEEE. The CDR3 has 14 residues. V shed 3 bases, J shed 5 bases, and the junction held 2 bases outside the gene matches. Full variable domain (missing parts from reference TRBV5-6 and TRBJ2-2): DAGVTQSPTHLIKTRGQQVTLRCSPKSGHDTVSWYQQALGQGPQFIFQYYEEEERQRGNFPDRFSGHQFPNYSSELNVNALLLGDSALYLCASSSTSGTGELFFGEGSRLTVL.

The rearrangement links TRBV3-1 (or the pseudogene TRBV3-2) to TRBJ2-7; 11 bases match TRBD2. Germline assignment: CDR1 LGHDT and CDR2 YNNKEL (reference sequence). The CDR3 is 14 amino acids. J lost 5 bases, V lost 5 bases, and 5 bases had no gene match. The CDR3 spells CASSFSGRADEQYF. As DNA, the CDR3 is TGTGCCAGCAGCTTTAGCGGGAGGGCAGACGAGCAGTACTTC.

CDR3 sequence (DNA): TGTGCCAGCAGCTTCTTTGAACGGTTACCCTCTGGGGCCAACGTCCTGACTTTC. It translates to CASSFFERLPSGANVLTF. The chain employs TRBV5-4 and TRBJ2-6, with D uncertain. Trimming cost V 2 bases and J 0 bases, with 15 bases left between them. Germline CDR1 and CDR2: SGHNT and YYREEE (reference sequence). This CDR3 contains 18 residues.

CDR3 loop: CASRPRDRGSGYTF. The CDR3 bases are TGTGCCAGCAGGCCCCGGGACAGGGGCAGTGGCTACACCTTC. The rearrangement uses TRBV6-5 and TRBJ1-2; 10 bases line up with TRBD1. The CDR3 covers 14 residues. CDR1 MNHEY and CDR2 SVGAGI come from the germline V gene. Trimming cost V 6 bases and J 7 bases; bases outside gene matches: 8.

The chain is built from TRBV2 and TRBJ2-1, with D uncertain. Germline V gives CDR1 SNHLY, CDR2 FYNNEI. The CDR3 length is 10 residues. V lost 6 bases and J lost 9, with 6 bases in between. This chain's CDR3 is CASRTGEQFF. CDR3 bases: TGTGCCAGCAGGACGGGTGAGCAGTTCTTC. The full variable domain, its missing parts supplied by reference TRBV2 and TRBJ2-1, is EPEVTQTPSHQVTQMGQEVILRCVPISNHLYFYWYRQILGQKVEFLVSFYNNEISEKSEIFDDQFSVERPDGSNFTLKIRSTKLEDSAMYFCASRTGEQFFGPGTRLTVL.

The gene calls are TRBV19 and TRBJ1-4; D perhaps matches TRBD1 (5 bases). Germline V gene sequence: CDR1 LNHDA, CDR2 SQIVND (reference sequence). The CDR3 totals 14 residues. Trimming took off 2 bases at V and 8 bases at J, with 12 bases between the two ends. The CDR3 here is CASSIQGHREKLFF. CDR3 DNA: TGTGCCAGTAGTATACAGGGTCACAGGGAAAAACTGTTTTTT. The full variable domain, its missing parts supplied by reference TRBV19 and TRBJ1-4, is DGGITQSPKYLFRKEGQNVTLSCEQNLNHDAMYWYRQDPGQGLRLIYYSQIVNDFQKGDIAEGYSVSREKKESFPLTVTSAQKNPTAFYLCASSIQGHREKLFFGSGTQLSVL.

The V gene is TRBV14, the J gene TRBJ2-1; TRBD1 is a possible D gene (7 bases). Trimming shortened V by 4 bases and J by 7 bases, and 17 bases separated the two germline ends. The CDR3 extends over 15 amino acids. Germline loops: CDR1 SGHDN, CDR2 FVKESK. CDR3 in DNA: TGTGCCAGCAGCCCCCGGGGGACAGTACGGAATGAGCAGTTCTTC. Encoded protein: CASSPRGTVRNEQFF.

V gene TRBV12-3 or TRBV12-4 combines with J gene TRBJ2-3; TRBD2 matches 13 bases. J was trimmed by 8 bases and V by 6 bases; bases with no gene match: 2. The CDR3 extends over 13 amino acids. CDR3 loop: CASRLAGGGTQYF. CDR3 nucleotide sequence: TGTGCCAGCAGACTAGCGGGAGGGGGTACGCAGTATTTT.

This sequence joins TRBV7-7 and TRBJ2-3; 8 nucleotides match TRBD2. The CDR3 runs to 14 residues. Per the germline V gene, CDR1 is SSHAT and CDR2 is FNYEAQ (reference sequence). The CDR3 region is CASGKLGGTDTQYF. The CDR3 DNA is TGTGCTAGCGGGAAACTAGGCGGCACAGATACGCAGTATTTT.

This clone has just one count. The rearrangement uses TRBV5-1 and TRBJ2-7, with TRBD2 matching 10 bases. CDR3 length: 15 residues. Germline CDR1 SGHRS, CDR2 YFSETQ. With V trimmed by 4 bases and J by 4 bases, 8 bases remained unmatched. The CDR3 sequence is CASSGLAGAGYEQYF. In nucleotides, the CDR3 is TGCGCCAGCAGCGGTCTAGCGGGAGCTGGTTACGAGCAGTACTTC. The variable domain in full, with the rest retrieved from reference TRBV5-1 and TRBJ2-7, is KAGVTQTPRYLIKTRGQQVTLSCSPISGHRSVSWYQQTPGQGLQFLFEYFSETQRNKGNFPGRFSGRQFSNSRSEMNVSTLELGDSALYLCASSGLAGAGYEQYFGPGTRLTVT.

The gene calls are TRBV25-1 and TRBJ1-1; D possibly corresponds to TRBD1 (5 bases). The CDR3 length is 15 residues. Per germline, CDR1 MGHDK and CDR2 SYGVNS. Trimming shortened V by 4 bases and J by 1 base, and 13 bases separated the two germline ends. CDR3 sequence reads: CASSALGVENTEAFF. The CDR3 coding sequence is TGTGCCAGCAGTGCCTTAGGGGTCGAGAACACTGAAGCTTTCTTT.

CDR3 in DNA: TGCAGCGTTACAGCGGGAGCAATTGATACGCAGTATTTT. Its translation: CSVTAGAIDTQYF. The rearrangement joins TRBV29-1 to TRBJ2-3, with 8 nucleotides matching TRBD2. This CDR3 has 13 amino acids. Germline values: CDR1 SQVTM, CDR2 ANQGSEA. With 5 bases clipped from V and 6 bases from J, the junction kept 7 bases outside the gene matches.

This chain links TRBV28 with TRBJ2-2; the D gene is possibly TRBD1 (6 bases). CDR1 MDHEN and CDR2 SYDVKM come from the germline V gene. Trimming stripped 5 bases from V and 5 bases from J, with 6 bases between. The CDR3 runs to 12 residues. This CDR3 is CASSTGTGELFF. In nucleotides, the CDR3 is TGTGCCAGCAGTACAGGGACCGGGGAGCTGTTTTTT.

This sequence joins TRBV7-8 and TRBJ1-2; D call uncertain. The CDR3 has 14 amino acids. Germline assignment: CDR1 SGHVS and CDR2 FQNEAQ. Trimming took off 5 bases at V and 5 bases at J, with 15 bases between the two ends. The CDR3 spells CASSRGPTVYGYTF. Here the CDR3 DNA reads TGTGCCAGCAGCCGTGGGCCGACGGTGTATGGCTACACCTTC.

The chain employs TRBV7-3 and TRBJ2-1, with D perhaps TRBD2 (6 bases). Germline lookup yields CDR1 SGHTA and CDR2 FQGTGA. The CDR3 consists of 14 residues. Deletions cut 2 bases from V and 8 bases from J, with 13 bases between. CDR3: CASSLGASEHEQFF. Written as DNA, the CDR3 is TGTGCCAGCAGCTTAGGGGCTAGCGAACATGAGCAGTTCTTC.

Written as DNA, the CDR3 is TGTGCCAGCAGCCAACAGAGACAGGCTCTATTTAGCAATCAGCCCCAGCATTTT. This gives the protein CASSQQRQALFSNQPQHF. The chain joins TRBV28 to TRBJ1-5, with D perhaps matching TRBD1 (6 bases). This CDR3 spans 18 amino acids. The V end was cut by 6 bases, the J end by 0 bases, with 21 bases between. Germline lookup yields CDR1 MDHEN and CDR2 SYDVKM.

The CDR3 is CASSLTGGGFEKLFF. The DNA for the CDR3 is TGCGCCAGCAGCTTAACAGGGGGCGGTTTTGAAAAACTGTTTTTT. The V call is TRBV5-1, the J call TRBJ1-4; TRBD1 matches 9 bases. V lost 2 bases, J lost 7 bases, and 6 bases stayed unmatched. Germline CDR1 and CDR2: SGHRS and YFSETQ. CDR3 length: 15 residues.

The sample holds a few counts of this clone. The rearrangement uses TRBV9 and TRBJ2-2; the D gene is possibly TRBD2 (5 bases). The germline V gene has CDR1 SGDLS and CDR2 YYNGEE. Between the trimmed V and J ends, which lost 2 bases and 8 bases, there was a span of 13 bases. This CDR3 has 14 amino acids. The CDR3 coding sequence is TGTGCCAGCAGCGTGAGGTCCACGGGAGGGGAGCTGTTTTTT. It encodes CASSVRSTGGELFF.